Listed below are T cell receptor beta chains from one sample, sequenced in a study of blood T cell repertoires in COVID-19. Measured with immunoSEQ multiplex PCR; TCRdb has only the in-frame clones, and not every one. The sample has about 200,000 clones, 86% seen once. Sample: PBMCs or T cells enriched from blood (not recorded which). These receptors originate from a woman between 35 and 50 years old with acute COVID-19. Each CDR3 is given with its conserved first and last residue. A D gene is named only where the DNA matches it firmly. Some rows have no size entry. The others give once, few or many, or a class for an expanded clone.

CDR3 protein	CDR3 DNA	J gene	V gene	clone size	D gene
CASSIGAGGSYEQYF	TGTGCCAGTAGTATAGGCGCAGGGGGGAGCTACGAGCAGTACTTC	TRBJ2-7	TRBV19	-	-
CASSYSASGKYEQFF	TGTGCCAGCAGTTACTCGGCTAGCGGGAAATATGAGCAGTTCTTC	TRBJ2-1	TRBV6-5	-	TRBD2
CASNFGTSSEGWTQYF	TGCGCCAGCAACTTCGGGACTAGCTCCGAGGGTTGGACCCAGTACTTC	TRBJ2-5	TRBV5-1	once	TRBD2
CASSQDPGLKGTEAFF	TGCGCCAGCAGCCAGGATCCGGGACTTAAGGGGACTGAAGCTTTCTTT	TRBJ1-1	TRBV4-3	-	-
CASSLGGNSPLHF	TGTGCCAGCAGCTTAGGGGGCAATTCACCCCTCCACTTT	TRBJ1-6	TRBV7-9	few	-
CASSFFSSLAGGEQYF	TGTGCCAGCAGCTTCTTTTCCTCTCTAGCGGGAGGCGAGCAGTACTTC	TRBJ2-7	TRBV7-2	-	TRBD2
CSVSGTSLYNEQFF	TGCAGCGTTTCCGGGACTTCCCTTTACAATGAGCAGTTCTTC	TRBJ2-1	TRBV29-1	-	-
CAIRDYEQYF	TGTGCCATACGGGACTACGAGCAGTACTTC	TRBJ2-7	TRBV6-5	-	-
CASSAGQGEAFF	TGTGCCAGCAGCGCGGGACAGGGGGAAGCTTTCTTT	TRBJ1-1	TRBV9	-	TRBD1
CASSFDYDNEQFF	TGTGCCAGCAGCTTCGACTACGACAATGAGCAGTTCTTC	TRBJ2-1	TRBV11-3	-	-
CASSLQGNTDTQYF	TGTGCCAGCAGCTTACAGGGGAACACAGATACGCAGTATTTT	TRBJ2-3	TRBV6-5	-	TRBD1
CASSRPGTGTGELFF	TGTGCCAGCAGCCGTCCCGGGACAGGGACCGGGGAGCTGTTTTTT	TRBJ2-2	TRBV11-2	-	TRBD1
CASSLGTGSFYGYTF	TGTGCCAGCTCACTTGGGACAGGCTCTTTTTACGGCTACACCTTC	TRBJ1-2	TRBV18	-	TRBD1
CASSLGQITDTQYF	TGCGCCAGCAGCTTGGGACAGATCACAGATACGCAGTATTTT	TRBJ2-3	TRBV5-1	once	-
CASSLNGGLRNEQFF	TGCGCCAGCAGCTTGAATGGGGGCCTACGAAATGAGCAGTTCTTC	TRBJ2-1	TRBV5-1	-	-
CASSARPYTGELFF	TGTGCCAGCAGCGCTAGACCGTACACCGGGGAGCTGTTTTTT	TRBJ2-2	TRBV9	-	-
CSVLAAPEKLFF	TGCAGCGTTTTAGCGGCCCCGGAAAAACTGTTTTTT	TRBJ1-4	TRBV29-1	-	-
CASSWDRVEKLFF	TGTGCCAGCAGTTGGGACAGGGTCGAAAAACTGTTTTTT	TRBJ1-4	TRBV12-3/TRBV12-4	-	TRBD1
CASSHLAGISTDTQYF	TGTGCCAGCAGCCACCTAGCGGGAATAAGCACAGATACGCAGTATTTT	TRBJ2-3	TRBV3-1/TRBV3-2	once	TRBD2
CASSLQPPGLAGDDEQFF	TGTGCCAGCAGCCTCCAACCCCCGGGACTAGCGGGAGACGATGAGCAGTTCTTC	TRBJ2-1	TRBV4-2	-	TRBD2
CASSPVGQGLSGNTIYF	TGTGCCAGCTCCCCCGTTGGACAGGGCCTCTCTGGAAACACCATATATTTT	TRBJ1-3	TRBV18	-	TRBD1
CASSSAEGRYF	TGTGCCAGCAGTTCCGCCGAGGGTCGGTACTTC	TRBJ2-7	TRBV28	-	-
CASSQALGSGEKLFF	TGCGCCAGCAGCCAAGCCCTGGGGAGTGGGGAAAAACTGTTTTTT	TRBJ1-4	TRBV4-3	-	-
CSVRMGLDSPLHF	TGCAGCGTCAGGATGGGCTTAGATTCACCCCTCCACTTT	TRBJ1-6	TRBV29-1	-	-
CSVDGLAGVLGDTQYF	TGCAGCGTTGACGGACTAGCGGGAGTGTTAGGGGATACGCAGTATTTT	TRBJ2-3	TRBV29-1	-	TRBD2
CATSDLGIGASGSLGGYNEQFF	TGTGCCACCAGTGATTTGGGAATCGGGGCTAGCGGGAGTCTTGGGGGCTACAATGAGCAGTTCTTC	TRBJ2-1	TRBV24-1	-	TRBD2
CASALGQHTEAFF	TGTGCCAGTGCCCTGGGACAGCACACTGAAGCTTTCTTT	TRBJ1-1	TRBV12-3/TRBV12-4	once	TRBD1
CASKRGLTPLGNQPQHF	TGTGCCAGCAAGAGAGGACTGACACCCTTAGGGAATCAGCCCCAGCATTTT	TRBJ1-5	TRBV28	-	-
CAISESLGQDSTDTQYF	TGTGCCATCAGTGAGTCGCTCGGACAGGATAGCACAGATACGCAGTATTTT	TRBJ2-3	TRBV10-3	-	TRBD1
CASSWDRGRTEAFF	TGTGCCAGCAGCTGGGACAGGGGAAGGACTGAAGCTTTCTTT	TRBJ1-1	TRBV27	-	TRBD1
CASSSREGRRNTIYF	TGTGCCAGCAGCTCCCGAGAGGGGAGGAGAAACACCATATATTTT	TRBJ1-3	TRBV7-9	-	-
CASTDSSVMAYEQYF	TGTGCCAGCACCGACTCCTCCGTGATGGCCTACGAGCAGTACTTC	TRBJ2-7	TRBV7-9	-	-
CASKSASGTETQYF	TGTGCCAGCAAATCCGCTAGCGGGACAGAGACCCAGTACTTC	TRBJ2-5	TRBV27	-	TRBD2
CAWSPTSGRYEQYF	TGTGCCTGGAGTCCTACTAGCGGGAGGTACGAGCAGTACTTC	TRBJ2-7	TRBV30	-	TRBD2
CASSPGQGKRTEAFF	TGTGCCAGCAGCCCAGGACAGGGGAAGCGCACTGAAGCTTTCTTT	TRBJ1-1	TRBV4-2	-	TRBD1
CASSPRRENYGYTF	TGTGCCAGCAGCCCCAGGAGGGAGAACTATGGCTACACCTTC	TRBJ1-2	TRBV7-8	few	-
CASSKTGTGATDTQYF	TGTGCCAGCTCTAAAACCGGGACAGGAGCCACAGATACGCAGTATTTT	TRBJ2-3	TRBV18	-	TRBD1
CASSQQGTDTQYF	TGCGCCAGCAGCCAGCAGGGAACAGATACGCAGTATTTT	TRBJ2-3	TRBV4-3	-	-
CASTQAGQGQPQHF	TGTGCCAGCACCCAGGCGGGGCAGGGACAGCCCCAGCATTTT	TRBJ1-5	TRBV7-9	-	-
CASSHSRAKGNQPQHF	TGTGCCAGCAGCCACTCGCGGGCCAAAGGAAATCAGCCCCAGCATTTT	TRBJ1-5	TRBV6-2/TRBV6-3	-	-
CATSIGGRGTEAFF	TGTGCCACCAGCATAGGAGGGAGGGGCACTGAAGCTTTCTTT	TRBJ1-1	TRBV15	-	-
CASSTYTVTDTQYF	TGTGCCAGTAGTACGTATACGGTTACAGATACGCAGTATTTT	TRBJ2-3	TRBV19	-	-
CASGQFTGELFF	TGTGCTAGTGGTCAGTTTACCGGGGAGCTGTTTTTT	TRBJ2-2	TRBV12-5	-	-